This TCR beta chain emerged from a study of blood T cell repertoires in COVID-19. As for the study in general: PBMCs, B-cell-depleted T cells, or T cells provided the cDNA or gDNA that made up the material.

Sequencing was performed with immunoSEQ multiplex PCR; in TCRdb, only in-frame clones are kept and a portion is missing. The sample gives about 130,000 clones, more than 70% of which show up once; 3.5% to 5% is in the top ten. The sequence was collected from a human donor in a cohort sampled during active COVID-19. Sequences were obtained from peripheral blood.

CDR3 nucleotide sequence: TGTGCCAGCAGCTCACGAGCGGGGACGTACACAGATACGCAGTATTTT. Translating it yields CASSSRAGTYTDTQYF. This chain joins TRBV5-4 and TRBJ2-3, with 7 nucleotides matching TRBD2. V trimming: 3 bases; J trimming: 2 bases; junction bases outside the gene matches: 9. The germline gives CDR1 SGHNT, CDR2 YYREEE (reference sequence). The CDR3 loop spans 16 amino acids.